The T cell receptor (beta chain) under discussion was sequenced for a study of regulatory T cells in long-lasting Graves disease. Study background: Graves' patients, newly diagnosed, had taken antithyroid drugs under 3 months.

There are many counts of this clonotype. The antigen remains unidentified. The study, taken as a whole, reports: Preferential use of TRBV28, TRBJ1-2 and TRBJ2-5 was seen in persistent disease.

V trimming: 5 bases; J trimming: 5 bases; junction bases outside the gene matches: 12. The CDR3 is 15 amino acids. CDR1 SGHAT and CDR2 FQNNGV come from the germline V gene. Sequencing libraries for TCR beta were prepared with iRepertoire HTBI primers and Arm-PCR of CDR3 regions. TCRdb reprocessed the multiplex PCR reads with MiXCR, giving one entry per CDR3 protein. The sample holds some 350,000 distinct CDR3 sequences, 15% to 20% seen once. This sample's time point: newly diagnosed GD, antithyroid drugs for less than 3 months. PBMC RNA was the source of the TCR library. Investigators report Graves' disease was diagnosed under American Thyroid Association guidelines. The same specimen was also included in a second study, on T cells in Graves' hyperthyroidism and ophthalmopathy. As that study records: The study used the HTBI primer set for a first-round RT-PCR of the TCR CDR3.

The TCR comes from a woman under 30 with Graves disease. This sample comprised peripheral blood mononuclear cells (PBMCs), obtained at new diagnosis, from a patient treated with antithyroid drugs. The V call is TRBV11-2, the J call TRBJ2-7, with 7 bases fitting TRBD2. The CDR3 here is CASSPVGGISHEQYF. The CDR3 nucleotides are TGTGCCAGCAGCCCCGTCGGGGGGATCAGCCACGAGCAGTACTTC.